This TCR beta chain appears in the sequencing data of a study of cytomegalovirus exposure and HLA in healthy donors. V was pared by 3 bases and J by 2 bases, with 0 bases of the junction left unmatched. The CDR3 contains 13 residues. Germline CDR1 and CDR2: SGHTA and FQGNSA. A remark on this clone: Antigen specificity is unknown.

Study conclusions and caveats: In terms of immune exposure information, only CMV serostatus was available. As was reported, the HLA-A and HLA-B alleles of most subjects were accurately predicted from TCR beta sequences. Most sequenced TCRs were rare (though some public TCRs occurred in many donors). Apparent HLA restriction characterized most CMV-associated TCR beta chains in a later analysis.

PCR used 60 Vbeta primers and 13 Jbeta primers. TCRdb's table, derived via immunoSEQ multiplex PCR, lists solely in-frame clones and lacks some. The sample table includes fewer than 150,000 clones. J is TRBJ2-7 and V is TRBV7-2; TRBD2 matches 8 bases. This TCR came from an older woman in good health and CMV-seronegative. The sequencing input was PBMCs. The CDR3 reads CASSFSGAYEQYF. CDR3 in DNA: TGTGCCAGCAGCTTTAGCGGGGCCTACGAGCAGTACTTC.